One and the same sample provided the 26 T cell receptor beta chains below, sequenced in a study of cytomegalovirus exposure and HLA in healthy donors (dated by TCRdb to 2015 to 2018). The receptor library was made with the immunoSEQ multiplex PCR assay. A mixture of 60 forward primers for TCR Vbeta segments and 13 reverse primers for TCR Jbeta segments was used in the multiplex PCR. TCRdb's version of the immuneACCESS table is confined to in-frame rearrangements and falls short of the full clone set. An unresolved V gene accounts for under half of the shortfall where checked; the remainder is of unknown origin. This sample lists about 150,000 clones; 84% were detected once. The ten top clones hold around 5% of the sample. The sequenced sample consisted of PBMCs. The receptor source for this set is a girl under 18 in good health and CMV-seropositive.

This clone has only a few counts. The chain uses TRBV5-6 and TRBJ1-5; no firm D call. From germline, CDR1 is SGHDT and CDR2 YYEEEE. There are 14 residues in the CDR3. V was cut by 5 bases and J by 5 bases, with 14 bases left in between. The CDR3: CASRFMGGDQPQHF. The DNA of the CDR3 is TGTGCCAGCAGATTTATGGGAGGCGATCAGCCCCAGCATTTT.

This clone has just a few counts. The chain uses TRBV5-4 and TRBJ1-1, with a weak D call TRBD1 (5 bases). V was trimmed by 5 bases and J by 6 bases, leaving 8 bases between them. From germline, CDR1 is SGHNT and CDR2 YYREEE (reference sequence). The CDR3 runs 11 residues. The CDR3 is CASSTTAEAFF. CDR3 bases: TGTGCCAGCAGTACGACAGCTGAAGCTTTCTTT.

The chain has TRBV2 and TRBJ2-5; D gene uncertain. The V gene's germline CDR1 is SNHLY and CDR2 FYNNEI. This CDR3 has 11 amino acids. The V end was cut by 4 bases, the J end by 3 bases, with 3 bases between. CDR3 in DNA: TGTGCCAGCAGTGCGGAAGAGACCCAGTACTTC. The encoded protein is CASSAEETQYF.

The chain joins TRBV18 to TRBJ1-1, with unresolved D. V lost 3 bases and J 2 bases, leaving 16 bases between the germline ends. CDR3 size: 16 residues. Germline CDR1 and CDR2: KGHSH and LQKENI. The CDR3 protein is CASSPIMRARNTEAFF. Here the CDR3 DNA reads TGTGCCAGCTCACCCATAATGAGGGCTCGAAACACTGAAGCTTTCTTT.

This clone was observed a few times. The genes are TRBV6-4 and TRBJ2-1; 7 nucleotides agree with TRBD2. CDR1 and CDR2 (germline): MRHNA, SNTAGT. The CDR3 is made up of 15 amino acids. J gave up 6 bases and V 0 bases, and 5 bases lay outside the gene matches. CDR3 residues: CASSDSAGDPNEQFF. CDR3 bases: TGTGCCAGCAGTGACTCTGCGGGGGACCCCAATGAGCAGTTCTTC.

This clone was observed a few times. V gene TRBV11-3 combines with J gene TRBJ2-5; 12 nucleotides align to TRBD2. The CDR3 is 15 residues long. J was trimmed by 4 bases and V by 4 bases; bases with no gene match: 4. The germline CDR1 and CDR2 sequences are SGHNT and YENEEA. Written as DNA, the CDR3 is TGTGCCAGCAGCTCCCGACTAGCGGGGGTAGAGACCCAGTACTTC. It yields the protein CASSSRLAGVETQYF.

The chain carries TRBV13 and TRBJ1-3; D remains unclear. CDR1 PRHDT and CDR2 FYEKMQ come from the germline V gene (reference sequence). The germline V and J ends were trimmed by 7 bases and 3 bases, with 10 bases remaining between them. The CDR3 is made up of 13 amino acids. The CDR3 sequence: CASTPGRGNTIYF. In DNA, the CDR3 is TGTGCCAGCACCCCAGGTCGTGGAAACACCATATATTTT.

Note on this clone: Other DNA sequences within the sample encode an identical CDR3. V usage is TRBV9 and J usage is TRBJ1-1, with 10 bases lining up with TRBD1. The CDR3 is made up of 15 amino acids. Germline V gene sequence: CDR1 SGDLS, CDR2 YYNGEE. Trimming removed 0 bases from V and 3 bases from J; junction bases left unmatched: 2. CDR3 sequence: CASSVGGQGDTEAFF. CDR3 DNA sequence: TGTGCCAGCAGCGTAGGAGGACAGGGGGACACTGAAGCTTTCTTT.

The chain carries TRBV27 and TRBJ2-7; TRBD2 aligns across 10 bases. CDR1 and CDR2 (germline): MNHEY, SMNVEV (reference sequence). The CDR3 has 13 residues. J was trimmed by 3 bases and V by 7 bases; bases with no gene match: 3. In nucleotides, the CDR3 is TGTGCCAGCATGTTAGCGGGGGGCTACGAGCAGTACTTC. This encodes CASMLAGGYEQYF.

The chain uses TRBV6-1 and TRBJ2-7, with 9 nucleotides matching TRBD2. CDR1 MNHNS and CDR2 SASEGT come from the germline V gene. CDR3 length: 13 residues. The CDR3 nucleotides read TGTGCTCTGACTAGCGGAAGCTCCTACGAGCAGTACTTC. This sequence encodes CALTSGSSYEQYF.

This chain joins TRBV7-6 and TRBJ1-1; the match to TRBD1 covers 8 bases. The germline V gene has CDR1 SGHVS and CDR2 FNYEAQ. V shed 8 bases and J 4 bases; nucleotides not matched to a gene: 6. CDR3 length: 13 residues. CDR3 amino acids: CASAAGGITEAFF. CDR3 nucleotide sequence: TGTGCCAGCGCAGCAGGGGGCATCACTGAAGCTTTCTTT.

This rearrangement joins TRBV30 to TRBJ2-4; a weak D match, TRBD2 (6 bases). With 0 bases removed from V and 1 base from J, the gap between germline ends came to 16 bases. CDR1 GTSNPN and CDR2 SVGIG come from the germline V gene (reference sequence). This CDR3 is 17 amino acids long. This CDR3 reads CAWSVSWRGVAKNIQYF. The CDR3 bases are TGTGCCTGGAGTGTTTCTTGGCGGGGCGTGGCCAAAAACATTCAGTACTTC.

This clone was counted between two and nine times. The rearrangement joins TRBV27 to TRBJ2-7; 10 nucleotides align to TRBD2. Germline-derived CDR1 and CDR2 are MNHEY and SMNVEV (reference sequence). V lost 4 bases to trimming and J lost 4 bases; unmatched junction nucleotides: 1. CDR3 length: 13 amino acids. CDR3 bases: TGTGCCAGCAGTTCTAGCGGGGGTTACGAGCAGTACTTC. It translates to CASSSSGGYEQYF.

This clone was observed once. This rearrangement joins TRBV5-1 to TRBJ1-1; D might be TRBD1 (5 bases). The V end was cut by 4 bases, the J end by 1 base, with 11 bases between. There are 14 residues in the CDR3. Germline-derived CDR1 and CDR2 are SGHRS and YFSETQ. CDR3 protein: CASSPIDRNTEAFF. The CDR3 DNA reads TGCGCCAGCAGCCCCATAGACAGGAACACTGAAGCTTTCTTT.

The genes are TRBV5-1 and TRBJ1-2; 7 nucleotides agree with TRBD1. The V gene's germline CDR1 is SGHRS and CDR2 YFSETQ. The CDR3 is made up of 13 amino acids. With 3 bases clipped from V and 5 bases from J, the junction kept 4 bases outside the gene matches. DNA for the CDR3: TGCGCCAGCAGCTCGGGACAGATGTATGGCTACACCTTC. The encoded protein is CASSSGQMYGYTF.

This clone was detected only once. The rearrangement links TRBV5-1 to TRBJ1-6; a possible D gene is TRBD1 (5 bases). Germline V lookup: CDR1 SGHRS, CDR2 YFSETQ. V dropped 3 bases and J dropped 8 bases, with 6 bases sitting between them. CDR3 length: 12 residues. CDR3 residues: CASSWGDSPLHF. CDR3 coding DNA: TGCGCCAGCAGCTGGGGGGATTCACCCCTCCACTTT. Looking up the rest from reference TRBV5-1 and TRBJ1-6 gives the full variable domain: KAGVTQTPRYLIKTRGQQVTLSCSPISGHRSVSWYQQTPGQGLQFLFEYFSETQRNKGNFPGRFSGRQFSNSRSEMNVSTLELGDSALYLCASSWGDSPLHFGNGTRLTVT.

The CDR3 DNA reads as TGTGCCAGCAGCTTGAACACAGGGAGCAATCAGCCCCAGCATTTT. It specifies CASSLNTGSNQPQHF. This chain links TRBV7-6 with TRBJ1-5, with TRBD1 as a possible D gene (6 bases). CDR1 is SGHVS and CDR2 is FNYEAQ in the germline V gene. Trimming took 3 bases from V and 1 from J, leaving 10 bases between them. This CDR3 region has 15 residues.

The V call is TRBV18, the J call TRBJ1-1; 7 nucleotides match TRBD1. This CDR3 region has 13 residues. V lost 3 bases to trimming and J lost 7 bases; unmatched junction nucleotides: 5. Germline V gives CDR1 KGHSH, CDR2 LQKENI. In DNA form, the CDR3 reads TGTGCCAGCTCACCGACAGGGTGGGTTGAAGCTTTCTTT. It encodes CASSPTGWVEAFF.

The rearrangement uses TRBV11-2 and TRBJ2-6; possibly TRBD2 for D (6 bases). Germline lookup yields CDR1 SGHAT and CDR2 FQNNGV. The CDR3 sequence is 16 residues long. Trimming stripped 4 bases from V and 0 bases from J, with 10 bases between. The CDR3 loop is CASSSGLVSGANVLTF. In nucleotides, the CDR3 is TGTGCCAGCAGCTCGGGACTGGTCTCTGGGGCCAACGTCCTGACTTTC. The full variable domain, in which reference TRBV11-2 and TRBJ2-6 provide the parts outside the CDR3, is EAGVAQSPRYKIIEKRQSVAFWCNPISGHATLYWYQQILGQGPKLLIQFQNNGVVDDSQLPKDRFSAERLKGVDSTLKIQPAKLEDSAVYLCASSSGLVSGANVLTFGAGSRLTVL.

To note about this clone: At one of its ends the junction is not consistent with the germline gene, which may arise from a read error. CDR3 in amino acids: CASSSPGGNEQFF. The CDR3 DNA is TGTGCTAGCAGCTCCCCCGGGGGCAATGAGCAGTTCTTC. The chain links TRBV7-7 to TRBJ2-1, with D perhaps TRBD2 (6 bases). CDR1 and CDR2 (germline): SSHAT, FNYEAQ (reference sequence). The CDR3 extends over 13 amino acids.

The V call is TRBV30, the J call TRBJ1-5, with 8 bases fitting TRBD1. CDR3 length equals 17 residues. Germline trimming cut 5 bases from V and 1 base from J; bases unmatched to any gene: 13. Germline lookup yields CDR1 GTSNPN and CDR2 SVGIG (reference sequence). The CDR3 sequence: CAWGKAGGASSNQPQHF. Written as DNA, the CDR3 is TGTGCCTGGGGGAAGGCAGGGGGCGCCTCCAGCAATCAGCCCCAGCATTTT.

The CDR3 DNA is TGCGCCAGCAGCCGGGACAGGGAACTCTATGGCTACACCTTC. Its translation is CASSRDRELYGYTF. This sequence joins TRBV5-1 and TRBJ1-2, with 9 positions matching TRBD1. This CDR3 is 14 amino acids long. V gave up 4 bases and J gave up 4 bases; unmatched junction bases: 5. Germline V gene data show CDR1 as SGHRS and CDR2 as YFSETQ. The full variable domain, rest sourced from reference TRBV5-1 and TRBJ1-2, is KAGVTQTPRYLIKTRGQQVTLSCSPISGHRSVSWYQQTPGQGLQFLFEYFSETQRNKGNFPGRFSGRQFSNSRSEMNVSTLELGDSALYLCASSRDRELYGYTFGSGTRLTVV.

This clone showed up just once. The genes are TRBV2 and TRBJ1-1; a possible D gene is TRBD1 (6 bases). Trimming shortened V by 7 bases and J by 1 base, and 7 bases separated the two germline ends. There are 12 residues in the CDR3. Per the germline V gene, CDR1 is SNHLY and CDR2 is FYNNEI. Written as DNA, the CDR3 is TGTGCCAGCACGGGACAGAACACTGAAGCTTTCTTT. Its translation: CASTGQNTEAFF.

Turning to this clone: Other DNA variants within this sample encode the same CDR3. The CDR3 DNA is TGTGCCAGCAGCGTAGCGGGGACTAGCGACGATGAGCAGTTCTTC. Amino acids: CASSVAGTSDDEQFF. The J gene is TRBJ2-1, the V gene TRBV9; 10 bases fit TRBD2. The V and J ends lost 0 bases and 8 bases, in that order; junction bases with no gene match: 5. In germline, CDR1 is SGDLS, CDR2 YYNGEE. This CDR3 spans 15 amino acids.

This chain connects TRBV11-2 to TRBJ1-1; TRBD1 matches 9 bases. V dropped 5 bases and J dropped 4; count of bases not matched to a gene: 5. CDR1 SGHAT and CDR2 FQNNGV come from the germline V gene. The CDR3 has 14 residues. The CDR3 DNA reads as TGTGCCAGCAGCACCACAGGGGGCCTCACTGAAGCTTTCTTT. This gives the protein CASSTTGGLTEAFF.

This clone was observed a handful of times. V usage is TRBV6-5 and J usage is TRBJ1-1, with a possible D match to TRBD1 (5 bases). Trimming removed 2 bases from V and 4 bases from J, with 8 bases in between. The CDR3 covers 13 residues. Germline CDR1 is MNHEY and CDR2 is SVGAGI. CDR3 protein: CASSYRGPTEAFF. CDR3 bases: TGTGCCAGCAGTTACAGGGGCCCCACTGAAGCTTTCTTT.